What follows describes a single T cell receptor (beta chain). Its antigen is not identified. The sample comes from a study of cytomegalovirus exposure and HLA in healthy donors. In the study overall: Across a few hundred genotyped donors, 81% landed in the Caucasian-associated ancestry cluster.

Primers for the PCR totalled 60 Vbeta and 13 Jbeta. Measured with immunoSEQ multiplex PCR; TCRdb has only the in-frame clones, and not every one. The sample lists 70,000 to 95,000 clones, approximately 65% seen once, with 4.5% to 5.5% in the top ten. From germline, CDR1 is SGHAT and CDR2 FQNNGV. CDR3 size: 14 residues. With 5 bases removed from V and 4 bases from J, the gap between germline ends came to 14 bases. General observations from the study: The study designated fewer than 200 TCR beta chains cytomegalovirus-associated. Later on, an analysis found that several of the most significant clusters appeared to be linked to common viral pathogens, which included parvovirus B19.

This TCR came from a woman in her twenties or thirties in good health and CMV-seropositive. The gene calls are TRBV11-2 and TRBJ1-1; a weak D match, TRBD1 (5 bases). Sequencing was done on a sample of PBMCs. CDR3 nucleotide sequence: TGTGCCAGCAGCGCGACAGCGAAGGGCACTGAAGCTTTCTTT. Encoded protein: CASSATAKGTEAFF. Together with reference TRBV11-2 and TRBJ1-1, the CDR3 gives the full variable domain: EAGVAQSPRYKIIEKRQSVAFWCNPISGHATLYWYQQILGQGPKLLIQFQNNGVVDDSQLPKDRFSAERLKGVDSTLKIQPAKLEDSAVYLCASSATAKGTEAFFGQGTRLTVV.